What follows is one T cell receptor beta chain and its context. Method: immunoSEQ multiplex PCR; TCRdb's copy keeps in-frame clones and lacks some. Altogether around 170,000 clones are present, roughly 87% being singletons, with the ten largest covering 7% to 8%. This sample was taken from a study of blood T cell repertoires in COVID-19. Study-wide background: The United States, Italy and Spain were the sources of the acute and convalescent COVID-19 samples.

Trimming stripped 2 bases from V and 6 bases from J, with 11 bases between. This CDR3 spans 14 amino acids. CDR1 is KGHSY and CDR2 is FQNENV in the germline V gene. V gene TRBV16 combines with J gene TRBJ2-1; D might be TRBD2 (5 bases). Sequencing was performed on PBMCs or T cells enriched from blood (not recorded which). This receptor was identified in a woman aged 45 to 65 who had recovered from COVID-19. The CDR3, as DNA: TGTGCCAGCAGCCAACTCTCCCGGGGCAATGAGCAGTTCTTC. Protein sequence: CASSQLSRGNEQFF. The variable domain in full, completed from reference TRBV16 and TRBJ2-1, reads GEEVAQTPKHLVRGEGQKAKLYCAPIKGHSYVFWYQQVLKNEFKFLISFQNENVFDETGMPKERFSAKCLPNSPCSLEIQATKLEDSAVYFCASSQLSRGNEQFFGPGTRLTVL.